This T cell receptor beta chain derives from a study of blood T cell repertoires in COVID-19. Study-level information: PBMCs, B-cell-depleted T cells, or T cells provided the cDNA or gDNA that made up the material.

Participants reported their clinical history, and cohort assignment relied on those reports. People in the exposed group encountered a COVID-19 case within 2 weeks before entering the study. The V segment lost 2 bases and the J segment 4 bases; nucleotides outside the gene matches: 10. The CDR3 is 16 amino acids. The germline V gene encodes CDR1 SEHNR and CDR2 FQNEAQ (reference sequence). Per the original methods: Amplification from reference gene primers served as the basis for estimated nucleated cell counts. Sequencing used immunoSEQ multiplex PCR; TCRdb keeps in-frame clones, though not all of them. That table supplies the V and J calls and clone size; D and trimming were determined from the DNA. This table has 350,000 or so clones, about nine tenths appearing once.

Sequencing was carried out using PBMCs or T cells enriched from blood (not recorded which). The genes are TRBV7-9 and TRBJ2-7; TRBD1 matches at 8 bases. The receptor comes from a woman between 25 and 40 years old who had been exposed to COVID-19. The CDR3 bases are TGTGCCAGCAGCTTACCCATAGCGACAGGGGAATACGAGCAGTACTTC. Translation: CASSLPIATGEYEQYF. Looking up the rest from reference TRBV7-9 and TRBJ2-7 gives the full variable domain: DTGVSQNPRHKITKRGQNVTFRCDPISEHNRLYWYRQTLGQGPEFLTYFQNEAQLEKSRLLSDRFSAERPKGSFSTLEIQRTEQGDSAMYLCASSLPIATGEYEQYFGPGTRLTVT.